This TCR beta chain was found in a study of CD8+CD57+ T cells in acquired aplastic anemia. Turning to the study itself: An average of approximately 3.2 ug of DNA was obtained from sorted CD4+ and CD8+ cells. As sequenced from healthy donors, CD4+ cells averaged approximately 11 million reads. Study-wide findings and caveats: Any difference that existed in CD8+ Simpson's diversity between patients and controls was not significant.

V lost 0 bases and J lost 3, with 11 bases in between. CDR1 SEHNR and CDR2 FQNEAQ come from the germline V gene (reference sequence). There are 15 residues in the CDR3. Genomic DNA was employed as the template in profiling TCR beta VDJ and CDR3. MiXCR, run by TCRdb on the reads, gives a single entry per CDR3 protein. There are about 210,000 distinct CDR3 sequences in the sample; over 55% occur only once, and approximately 32% lies in the top ten. A remark on this clonotype: Its antigen is unknown.

This receptor was identified in a human donor in good health. Sequenced sample: sorted CD4+, CD8+, or CD8+CD57+ T cells (not recorded which) from PBMCs. The chain is built from TRBV7-9 and TRBJ2-5; D ambiguous. The CDR3 region has the DNA TGTGCCAGCAGCTTAGCCTTCGACCTAAAAGAGACCCAGTACTTC. The encoded protein is CASSLAFDLKETQYF.